The 2 T cell receptor beta chains below were found in one sample sequenced in a study of T cell repertoires in aging, cancer and after chemotherapy. The template was genomic DNA from peripheral blood, not RNA. TRB rearrangements spanning V, D and J were amplified using mixed TRB-A/B primers. In TCRdb, the multiplex PCR reads were re-called with MiXCR into one record per CDR3 protein. The sample carries over 8,500 distinct CDR3 sequences, approximately 24% recorded once. What was sequenced was blood. The receptors were gathered from a human donor in good health.

This chain links TRBV5-5 with TRBJ2-3; 7 bases are a match to TRBD1. Germline-derived CDR1 and CDR2 are SGHKS and YYEKEE (reference sequence). The length of the CDR3 is 14 residues. The ends lost 4 bases at V and 4 bases at J; junction bases unmatched: 6. The chain's CDR3 is CASSTTGVPDTQYF. CDR3 DNA sequence: TGTGCCAGCAGCACAACAGGGGTACCAGATACGCAGTATTTT.

The chain joins TRBV12-5 to TRBJ2-3, with D tentatively TRBD1 or TRBD2 (5 bases each). This CDR3 is 17 amino acids long. Trimming pared 0 bases from V and 5 bases from J, leaving 18 bases between. Germline lookup yields CDR1 LGHNT and CDR2 FRNRAP. CDR3 residues: CASGLVPFGGVKDTQYF. The CDR3 DNA reads TGTGCTAGTGGTTTGGTCCCCTTTGGGGGAGTTAAAGATACGCAGTATTTT.